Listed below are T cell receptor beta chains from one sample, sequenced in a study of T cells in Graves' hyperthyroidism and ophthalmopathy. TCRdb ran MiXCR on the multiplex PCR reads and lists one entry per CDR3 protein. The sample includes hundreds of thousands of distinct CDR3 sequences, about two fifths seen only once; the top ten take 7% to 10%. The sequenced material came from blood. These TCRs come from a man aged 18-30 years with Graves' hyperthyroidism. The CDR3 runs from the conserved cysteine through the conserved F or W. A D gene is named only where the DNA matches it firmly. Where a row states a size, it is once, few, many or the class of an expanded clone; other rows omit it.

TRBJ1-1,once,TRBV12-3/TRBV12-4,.,TGTGCCAGCAGAAACCGGGACACTTCGAACACTGAAGCTTTCTTT,CASRNRDTSNTEAFF
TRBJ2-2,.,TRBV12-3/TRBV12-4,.,TGTGCCAGCAGCCCCGGAGCCTCGAGCACCGGGGAGCTGTTTTTT,CASSPGASSTGELFF
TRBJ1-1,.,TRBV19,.,TGTGCCAGTAGACCCAAGGGGGACCCTGAAGCTTTCTTT,CASRPKGDPEAFF
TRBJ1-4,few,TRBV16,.,TGTGCCAGCAGCCATGTAACCCTCCAGGCTAATGAAAAACTGTTTTTT,CASSHVTLQANEKLFF
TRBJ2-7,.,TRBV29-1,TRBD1,TGCAGCGCCGGGACAGGACCCTACGAGCAGTACTTC,CSAGTGPYEQYF
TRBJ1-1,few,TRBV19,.,TGTGCCAGTCGGTACTATACGAACACTGAAGCTTTCTTT,CASRYYTNTEAFF
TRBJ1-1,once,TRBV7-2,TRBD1,TGTGCCAGCAGCTTAGTGGACAGGGGATATTCTACTGAAGCTTTCTTT,CASSLVDRGYSTEAFF
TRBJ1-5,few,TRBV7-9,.,TGTGCCAGCAGCTTAACAGTAGATAGCAATCAGCCCCAGCATTTT,CASSLTVDSNQPQHF
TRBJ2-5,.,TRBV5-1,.,TGCGCCAGCAGCCGGGACCAGTACTTC,CASSRDQYF
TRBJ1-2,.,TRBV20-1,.,TGCAGTTATGGGGAGGGGGACTATGGCTACACCTTC,CSYGEGDYGYTF
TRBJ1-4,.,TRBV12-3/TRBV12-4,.,TGTGCCACACGGTGGGGCAGGGAGGATGAAAAACTGTTTTTT,CATRWGREDEKLFF
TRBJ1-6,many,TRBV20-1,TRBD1,TGCAGTGCTCGCCCGGGACAGGATGAATCACCCCTCCACTTT,CSARPGQDESPLHF
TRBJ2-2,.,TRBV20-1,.,TGCAGCCGATACCGGGTCGACACCGGGGAGCTGTTTTTT,CSRYRVDTGELFF
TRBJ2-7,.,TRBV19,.,TGTGCCAGTAGTCCTAACCACCGGGACTGGCCCTACGAGCAGTACTTC,CASSPNHRDWPYEQYF
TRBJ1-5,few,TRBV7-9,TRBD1,TGTGCCAGCAGCCAACAGACAGGGCATCAGCCCCAGCATTTT,CASSQQTGHQPQHF
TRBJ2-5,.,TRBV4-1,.,TGTGCCAGCAGCCAAGATCGGAACAGGCAAGAGACCCAGTACTTC,CASSQDRNRQETQYF
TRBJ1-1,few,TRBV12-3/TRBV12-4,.,TGTGCCAGCAGCTACAGGTCGGGCACTGAAGCTTTCTTT,CASSYRSGTEAFF
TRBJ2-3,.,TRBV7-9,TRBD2,TGTGCCAGCAGCAATCTAGCGGGGGGCACAGATACGCAGTATTTT,CASSNLAGGTDTQYF
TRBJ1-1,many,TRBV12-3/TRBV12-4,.,TGTGCCAGCAGGCTAAACTGGGACGAAGCTTTCTTT,CASRLNWDEAFF
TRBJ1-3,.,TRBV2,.,TGTGCCAGCAGTGACAGGCGCCCCGGGAACACCATATATTTT,CASSDRRPGNTIYF
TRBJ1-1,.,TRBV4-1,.,TGCGCCAGCAGCCTCCTCAGAGGGACGGAGAACACTGAAGCTTTCTTT,CASSLLRGTENTEAFF
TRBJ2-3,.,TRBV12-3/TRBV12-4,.,TGTGCCAGCAGTTTGGGGACACACACAGATACGCAGTATTTT,CASSLGTHTDTQYF
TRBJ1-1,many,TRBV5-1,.,TGCGCCAGCAGCTTGGCCGGGAATGAGAACACTGAAGCTTTCTTT,CASSLAGNENTEAFF
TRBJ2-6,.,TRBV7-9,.,TGTGCCAGCAGCTTAGCAATCGGACTGACTTTC,CASSLAIGLTF
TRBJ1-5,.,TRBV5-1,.,TGCGCCAGCAGCTTGGACGGGGACAACAATCAGCCCCAGCATTTT,CASSLDGDNNQPQHF
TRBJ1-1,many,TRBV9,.,TGTGCCAGCAGCGTAGCTGGGGCGGGGGACACTGAAGCTTTCTTT,CASSVAGAGDTEAFF
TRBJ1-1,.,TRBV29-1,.,TGCAGCTTAGAGGGTGGGATGGGTACTGAAGCTTTCTTT,CSLEGGMGTEAFF
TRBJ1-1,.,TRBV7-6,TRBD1,TGTGCCAGCGGCCGGGACAGGGCTAACACTGAAGCTTTCTTT,CASGRDRANTEAFF
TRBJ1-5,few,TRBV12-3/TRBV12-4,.,TGTGCCAGCAGTTGGCAAGCACATCAGCCCCAGCATTTT,CASSWQAHQPQHF
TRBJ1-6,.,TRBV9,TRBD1,TGTGCCAGCAGCCCAAGGACAGGGGGCTCGAATTCACCCCTCCACTTT,CASSPRTGGSNSPLHF
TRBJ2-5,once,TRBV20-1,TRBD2,TGCAGTGCTAGACTGAGAGTAGCGGGACCACAAGAGACCCAGTACTTC,CSARLRVAGPQETQYF
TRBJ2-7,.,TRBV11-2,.,TGTGCCAGCAGCTTATTTGAGGGGCGCTCCTACGAGCAGTACTTC,CASSLFEGRSYEQYF
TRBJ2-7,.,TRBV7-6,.,TGTGCCTTAAACCGGGACCTTTACGAGCAGTACTTC,CALNRDLYEQYF
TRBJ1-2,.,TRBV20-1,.,TGCAGTGCTCGCGCACAGGGACTTGGCTACACCTTC,CSARAQGLGYTF
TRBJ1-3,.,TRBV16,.,TGTGCCAGCAGCCCCGGGAGTTTCTCTGGAAACACCATATATTTT,CASSPGSFSGNTIYF
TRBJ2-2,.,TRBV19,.,TGTGCCAGTAGTTCTCCAGGCAGCCTCGTCGGGGAGCTGTTTTTT,CASSSPGSLVGELFF
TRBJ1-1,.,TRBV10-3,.,TGTGCCAGCAGCGCACAGACCTCTCCCACTGAAGCTTTCTTT,CASSAQTSPTEAFF
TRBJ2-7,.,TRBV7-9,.,TGTGCCAGCAGGGATCCCTCGGGGCTTGAGCAGTACTTC,CASRDPSGLEQYF
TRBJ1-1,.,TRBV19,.,TGTGCCAGTAGTATCTGGGGGAGGGATGAAGCTTTCTTT,CASSIWGRDEAFF
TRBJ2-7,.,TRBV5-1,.,TGCGCCAGCAGCCAACGGGTCGTCTCCTACGAGCAGTACTTC,CASSQRVVSYEQYF
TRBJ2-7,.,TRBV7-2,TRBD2,TGTGCCAGCAGCTTAATCAAGCGGGGGGCATTTTACGAGCAGTACTTC,CASSLIKRGAFYEQYF
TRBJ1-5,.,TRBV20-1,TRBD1,TGCAGTGCTAGAGATCTTCCGGGACAGGGCCACGAGCATTTT,CSARDLPGQGHEHF
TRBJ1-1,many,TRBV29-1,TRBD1,TGCAGCGTTGAAGCCACCCCCGGGACAGGGGAGACTGAAGCTTTCTTT,CSVEATPGTGETEAFF
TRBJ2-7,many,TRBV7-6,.,TGTGCCAGCTCGGAGAGTCCCTACGAGCAGTACTTC,CASSESPYEQYF
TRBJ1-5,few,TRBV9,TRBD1,TGTGCCAGCAGCCCAGGGGGGGTCGGCCAGCCCCAGCATTTT,CASSPGGVGQPQHF
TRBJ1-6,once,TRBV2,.,TGTGCCAGCAGTCAACAGCCGAATTCACCCCTCCACTTT,CASSQQPNSPLHF
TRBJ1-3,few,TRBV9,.,TGTGCCAGCAGCTCAGATCCAGGGCCTGGAAACACCATATATTTT,CASSSDPGPGNTIYF
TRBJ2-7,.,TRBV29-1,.,TGCAGCGTTGCAACTTTACAAACCTACGAGCAGTACTTC,CSVATLQTYEQYF
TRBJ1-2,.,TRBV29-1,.,TGCAGCGTGCTTGCCGCGACGGGTGGCTACACCTTC,CSVLAATGGYTF
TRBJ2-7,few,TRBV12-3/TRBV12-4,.,TGTGCCAGCAGTATCAGGGTTGTCGGCGAGCAGTACTTC,CASSIRVVGEQYF
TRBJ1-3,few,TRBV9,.,TGTGCCAGCAGCTATGAGAGGAGCTCTGGAAACACCATATATTTT,CASSYERSSGNTIYF
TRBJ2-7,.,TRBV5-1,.,TGCGCCAGCAGCTTGATGGGGGGCTACGAGCAGTACTTC,CASSLMGGYEQYF
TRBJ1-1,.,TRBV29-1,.,TGCAGCGTCCGACCCGGGGCAAAGGACACTGAAGCTTTCTTT,CSVRPGAKDTEAFF
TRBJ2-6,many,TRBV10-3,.,TGTGCCATCAGTGAGGCGGGACGGGCTGGGAATGGGGCCAACGTCCTGACTTTC,CAISEAGRAGNGANVLTF